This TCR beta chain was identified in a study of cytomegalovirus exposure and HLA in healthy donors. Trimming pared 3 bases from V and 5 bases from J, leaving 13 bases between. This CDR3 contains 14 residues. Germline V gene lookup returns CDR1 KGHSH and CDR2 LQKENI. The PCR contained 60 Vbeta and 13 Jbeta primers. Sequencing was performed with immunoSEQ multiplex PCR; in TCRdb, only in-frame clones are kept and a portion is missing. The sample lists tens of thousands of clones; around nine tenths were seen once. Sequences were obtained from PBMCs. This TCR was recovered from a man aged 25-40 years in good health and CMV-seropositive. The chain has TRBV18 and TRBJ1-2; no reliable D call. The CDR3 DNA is TGTGCCAGCTCACCGACGAGGACGGGATATGGCTACACCTTC. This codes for CASSPTRTGYGYTF.